These T cell receptor beta chains were read from a single sample in a study of blood T cell repertoires in COVID-19. TCRdb keeps only in-frame clones here, not all; method: immunoSEQ multiplex PCR. The sample has some 170,000 clones; about 90% are singletons. Sequences were obtained from PBMCs or T cells enriched from blood (not recorded which). These receptors came from a human donor with acute COVID-19. The donor label of this sample is uncertain. The CDR3 runs from the conserved cysteine through the conserved F or W. A D gene is named only where the DNA matches it firmly. Rows give clone size only sometimes, using once, few, many, or a class for an expanded clone.

d_gene: TRBD1; abundance: -; v_gene: TRBV14; j_gene: TRBJ1-1; CDR3nt: TGTGCCAGCAGCCCGTCTTCGGCAGGGGGGACTGAAGCTTTCTTT; CDR3aa: CASSPSSAGGTEAFF
d_gene: TRBD1; abundance: -; v_gene: TRBV6-5; j_gene: TRBJ2-1; CDR3nt: TGTGCCAGCAGTTACTCAGGGGGCGGTGAGCAGTTCTTC; CDR3aa: CASSYSGGGEQFF
d_gene: TRBD2; abundance: -; v_gene: TRBV7-2; j_gene: TRBJ2-2; CDR3nt: TGTGCCAGCAGCTACTTTAGCGGGGGGGCCGGGGAGCTGTTTTTT; CDR3aa: CASSYFSGGAGELFF
d_gene: TRBD1; abundance: -; v_gene: TRBV2; j_gene: TRBJ1-1; CDR3nt: TGTGCCAGCAGGGGACAGATGAACACTGAAGCTTTCTTT; CDR3aa: CASRGQMNTEAFF
d_gene: -; abundance: -; v_gene: TRBV5-6; j_gene: TRBJ1-5; CDR3nt: TGTGCCAGCAGCTTGACAGGTCACCATAGCAATCAGCCCCAGCATTTT; CDR3aa: CASSLTGHHSNQPQHF
d_gene: TRBD1; abundance: few; v_gene: TRBV19; j_gene: TRBJ2-5; CDR3nt: TGTGCCAGTAGTATGGACAGGGGGGCCCAGTACTTC; CDR3aa: CASSMDRGAQYF
d_gene: -; abundance: -; v_gene: TRBV12-5; j_gene: TRBJ2-2; CDR3nt: TGTGCTAGTGGTGGAACCCCCACAGGGCCCACCGCGAACACCGGGGAGCTGTTTTTT; CDR3aa: CASGGTPTGPTANTGELFF
d_gene: -; abundance: -; v_gene: TRBV19; j_gene: TRBJ1-5; CDR3nt: TGTGCCAGTAGTACCCCAGGGGACCTTAGCAATCAGCCCCAGCATTTT; CDR3aa: CASSTPGDLSNQPQHF
d_gene: -; abundance: -; v_gene: TRBV4-1; j_gene: TRBJ2-7; CDR3nt: TGCGCCAGCAGCCAAGCGTCCGGGTCCTACGAGCAGTACTTC; CDR3aa: CASSQASGSYEQYF
d_gene: -; abundance: -; v_gene: TRBV7-9; j_gene: TRBJ2-7; CDR3nt: TGTGCCAGCAGCTCGGGTGTAGTAGACTACGAGCAGTACTTC; CDR3aa: CASSSGVVDYEQYF
d_gene: TRBD1; abundance: -; v_gene: TRBV6-2/TRBV6-3; j_gene: TRBJ1-1; CDR3nt: TGTGCCAGCAGCCCAGATGCCGGGACAGCAATTAAGCCAACCATGAACACTGAAGCTTTCTTT; CDR3aa: CASSPDAGTAIKPTMNTEAFF
d_gene: -; abundance: -; v_gene: TRBV2; j_gene: TRBJ1-2; CDR3nt: TGTGCCAGCAGTGAGGAGGGGCAGGGTGGCTACACCTTC; CDR3aa: CASSEEGQGGYTF
d_gene: -; abundance: few; v_gene: TRBV10-2; j_gene: TRBJ1-3; CDR3nt: TGCGCCAGCAGGGAGACAGGCTCCTCTGGAAACACCATATATTTT; CDR3aa: CASRETGSSGNTIYF
d_gene: -; abundance: few; v_gene: TRBV6-2/TRBV6-3; j_gene: TRBJ2-1; CDR3nt: TGTGCCAGCAGTTTTGAGGGGGGGGACAATGAGCAGTTCTTC; CDR3aa: CASSFEGGDNEQFF
d_gene: TRBD1; abundance: -; v_gene: TRBV6-5; j_gene: TRBJ1-1; CDR3nt: TGTGCCAGCAGGGACAGGGGGCTCTCTGAAGCTTTCTTT; CDR3aa: CASRDRGLSEAFF
d_gene: -; abundance: once; v_gene: TRBV12-3/TRBV12-4; j_gene: TRBJ2-1; CDR3nt: TGTGCCAGCAGTTTGAGTGGCAATGAGCAGTTCTTC; CDR3aa: CASSLSGNEQFF
d_gene: TRBD1; abundance: -; v_gene: TRBV7-9; j_gene: TRBJ1-1; CDR3nt: TGTGCCAGCAGCCCAACAACAGGGGACACTGAAGCTTTCTTT; CDR3aa: CASSPTTGDTEAFF
d_gene: -; abundance: -; v_gene: TRBV7-2; j_gene: TRBJ1-5; CDR3nt: TGTGCCAGCAGCTTAGATGGACAGAGCAATCAGCCCCAGCATTTT; CDR3aa: CASSLDGQSNQPQHF
d_gene: TRBD2; abundance: -; v_gene: TRBV2; j_gene: TRBJ2-5; CDR3nt: TGTGCCAGCAGTGAAGCGGCGGGCGGGAGGAAGACCCAGTACTTC; CDR3aa: CASSEAAGGRKTQYF
d_gene: TRBD1; abundance: -; v_gene: TRBV6-2/TRBV6-3; j_gene: TRBJ1-6; CDR3nt: TGTGCCAGCAGTTACTTCCGGACAGGGGATTCACCCCTCCACTTT; CDR3aa: CASSYFRTGDSPLHF
d_gene: -; abundance: -; v_gene: TRBV30; j_gene: TRBJ2-1; CDR3nt: TGTGCCTGGAGTGTAAGGGGGGGGTACAATGAGCAGTTCTTC; CDR3aa: CAWSVRGGYNEQFF
d_gene: -; abundance: -; v_gene: TRBV4-1; j_gene: TRBJ2-2; CDR3nt: TGCGCCAGCAGCCCTGTGACAGCCACCGGGGAGCTGTTTTTT; CDR3aa: CASSPVTATGELFF
d_gene: TRBD2; abundance: -; v_gene: TRBV19; j_gene: TRBJ2-1; CDR3nt: TGTGCCAGTACCCTTTCCGGGGGGAACAAGCAGTTCTTC; CDR3aa: CASTLSGGNKQFF
d_gene: TRBD1; abundance: medium-sized; v_gene: TRBV11-2; j_gene: TRBJ2-7; CDR3nt: TGTGCCAGCAGCCGGGACAGGGGGCGCTACGAGCAGTACTTC; CDR3aa: CASSRDRGRYEQYF
d_gene: TRBD1; abundance: few; v_gene: TRBV19; j_gene: TRBJ1-2; CDR3nt: TGTGCCAGTAGTATTAGAGGGGGCTACTATGGCTACACCTTC; CDR3aa: CASSIRGGYYGYTF
d_gene: TRBD1; abundance: -; v_gene: TRBV30; j_gene: TRBJ1-5; CDR3nt: TGTGCCTGGAGTGTAACGGGCAGGGGGCGTTGGGGCAATCAGCCCCAGCATTTT; CDR3aa: CAWSVTGRGRWGNQPQHF
d_gene: -; abundance: once; v_gene: TRBV6-4; j_gene: TRBJ2-2; CDR3nt: TGTGCCAGCAGTGAACTGGGGCCCCCCAGGGTCACCGGGGAGCTGTTTTTT; CDR3aa: CASSELGPPRVTGELFF